This T cell receptor (beta chain) stems from a study of identical twins. V shed 5 bases and J shed 2 bases, with 15 bases lying between them. The CDR3 length is 16 residues. Germline loops: CDR1 SEHNR, CDR2 FQNEAQ (reference sequence). With respect to this clonotype: Its antigen is as yet unknown.

TCRdb analysed the 5' RACE reads with MiXCR anew, one entry per CDR3 protein. Of about 530,000 distinct CDR3 sequences listed, about 16% are singletons. Study-wide points: The study found weaker excess twin sharing in beta out-of-frame sequences.

The same data also contributed to another study, on yellow fever vaccine responses in identical twins.

The specimen was CD4+ T cells sorted from blood. The receptor comes from a woman under 30 in good health. V gene TRBV7-9 combines with J gene TRBJ1-4; possibly TRBD1 for D (5 bases). CDR3 sequence: CASSKGQGPTNEKLFF. CDR3 in DNA: TGTGCCAGCAGCAAAGGGCAGGGACCCACTAATGAAAAACTGTTTTTT. The full variable domain, completed using reference TRBV7-9 and TRBJ1-4, is DTGVSQNPRHKITKRGQNVTFRCDPISEHNRLYWYRQTLGQGPEFLTYFQNEAQLEKSRLLSDRFSAERPKGSFSTLEIQRTEQGDSAMYLCASSKGQGPTNEKLFFGSGTQLSVL.